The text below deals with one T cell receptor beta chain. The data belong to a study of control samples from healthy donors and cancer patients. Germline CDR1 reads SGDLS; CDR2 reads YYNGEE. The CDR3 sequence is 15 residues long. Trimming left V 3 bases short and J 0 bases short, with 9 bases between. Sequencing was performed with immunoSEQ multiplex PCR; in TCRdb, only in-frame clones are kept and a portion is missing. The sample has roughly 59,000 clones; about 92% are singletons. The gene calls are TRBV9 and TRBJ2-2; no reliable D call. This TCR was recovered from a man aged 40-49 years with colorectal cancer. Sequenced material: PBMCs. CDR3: CASSADNANTGELFF. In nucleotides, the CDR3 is TGTGCCAGCAGCGCCGACAACGCGAACACCGGGGAGCTGTTTTTT.